This T cell receptor (beta chain) was profiled in a study of CD8+ T cells in alopecia areata. Study background: A regimen of oral tofacitinib, 5 to 10 mg twice daily, was given to treated patients. Findings of the study overall: Higher clonality was seen in lesional scalp than in normal scalp, especially in alopecia totalis/universalis.

cDNA reverse transcribed from extracted RNA served as the sequencing template. Data came from immunoSEQ multiplex PCR; TCRdb stores just in-frame clones and leaves some out. The table has more than 140,000 clones, 86% seen once. With regard to this clone: Its antigen is unidentified. This specimen includes other DNA sequences encoding the same CDR3.

Treatment specified: oral pan-JAK inhibitor, 5-10 mg twice daily. Isolation of CD4+ and CD8+ T cells from PBMCs was achieved by sorting. Germline V gene sequence: CDR1 SGHDT, CDR2 YYEEEE. This CDR3 has 11 amino acids. Trimming removed 3 bases at V and 1 base at J, with 2 bases between. This clonotype originated in a human donor with alopecia areata. The sample was CD8+ T cells sorted from blood, taken at week 4, from a patient treated with tofacitinib. This chain links TRBV5-6 with TRBJ2-7; D uncertain. CDR3 protein: CASSSSYEQYF. The CDR3, as DNA: TGTGCCAGCAGCTCTTCCTACGAGCAGTACTTC.